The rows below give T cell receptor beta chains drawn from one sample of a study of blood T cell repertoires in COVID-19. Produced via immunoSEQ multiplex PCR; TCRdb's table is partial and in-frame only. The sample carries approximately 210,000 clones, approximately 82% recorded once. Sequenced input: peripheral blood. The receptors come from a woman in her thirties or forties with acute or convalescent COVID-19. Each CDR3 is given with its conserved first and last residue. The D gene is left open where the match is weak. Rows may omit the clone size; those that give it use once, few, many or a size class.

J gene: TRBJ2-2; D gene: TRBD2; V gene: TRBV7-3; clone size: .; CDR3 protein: CASSLLAGDTNTGELFF; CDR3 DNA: TGTGCCAGCAGCTTACTAGCGGGGGATACGAACACCGGGGAGCTGTTTTTT
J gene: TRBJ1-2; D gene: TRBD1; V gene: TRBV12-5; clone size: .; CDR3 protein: CASAPDRFYYGYTF; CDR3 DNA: TGTGCTAGTGCCCCGGACAGGTTTTACTATGGCTACACCTTC
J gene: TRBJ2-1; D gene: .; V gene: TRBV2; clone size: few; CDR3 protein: CASRGGDSYNEQFF; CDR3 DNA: TGTGCCAGCAGGGGCGGGGACTCCTACAATGAGCAGTTCTTC
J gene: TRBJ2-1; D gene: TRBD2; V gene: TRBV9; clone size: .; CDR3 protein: CASSERLAGKRDEQFF; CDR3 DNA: TGTGCCAGCAGCGAGCGACTAGCGGGAAAGCGGGATGAGCAGTTCTTC
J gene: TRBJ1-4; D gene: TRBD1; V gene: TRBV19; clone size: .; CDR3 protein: CASSRAGGLSNEKLFF; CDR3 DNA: TGTGCCAGTAGTAGGGCAGGGGGTCTGTCTAATGAAAAACTGTTTTTT
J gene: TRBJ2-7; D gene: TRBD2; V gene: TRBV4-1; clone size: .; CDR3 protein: CASSHGLAGDEQYF; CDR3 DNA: TGCGCCAGCAGCCACGGACTAGCGGGAGACGAGCAGTACTTC
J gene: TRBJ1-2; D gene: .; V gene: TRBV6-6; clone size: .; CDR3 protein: CASSYRPRGDGYTF; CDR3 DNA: TGTGCCAGCAGTTACCGGCCAAGGGGCGATGGCTACACCTTC
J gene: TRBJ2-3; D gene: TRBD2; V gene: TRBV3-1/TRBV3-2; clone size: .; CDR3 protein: CASRPWTGRTSGDGTDTQYF; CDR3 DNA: TGTGCCAGCAGACCCTGGACAGGAAGGACTAGCGGGGATGGCACAGATACGCAGTATTTT
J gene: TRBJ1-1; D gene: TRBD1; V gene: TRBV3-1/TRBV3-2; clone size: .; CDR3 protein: CASSQQGEVAEAFF; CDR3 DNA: TGTGCCAGCAGCCAGCAGGGGGAGGTGGCCGAAGCTTTCTTT
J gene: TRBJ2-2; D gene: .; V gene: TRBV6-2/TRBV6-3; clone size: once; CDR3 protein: CASSYINSGELFF; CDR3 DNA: TGTGCCAGCAGTTACATTAATTCCGGGGAGCTGTTTTTT
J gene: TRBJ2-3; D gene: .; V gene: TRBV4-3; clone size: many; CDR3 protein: CASSQFRRSTDTQYF; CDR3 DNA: TGCGCCAGCAGCCAATTCCGGCGGAGCACAGATACGCAGTATTTT
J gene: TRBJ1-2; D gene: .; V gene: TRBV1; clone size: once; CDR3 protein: CTSSQDPGTPNGVYGYTF; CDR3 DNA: TGCACCAGCAGCCAAGATCCAGGGACTCCTAATGGGGTATATGGCTACACCTTC
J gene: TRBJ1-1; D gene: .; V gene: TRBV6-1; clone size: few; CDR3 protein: CASSEARSTEAFF; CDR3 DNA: TGTGCCAGCAGTGAAGCGCGGAGCACTGAAGCTTTCTTT
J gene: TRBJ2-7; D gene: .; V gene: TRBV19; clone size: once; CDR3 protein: CASSLPYGYEQYF; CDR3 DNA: TGTGCCAGTAGCCTACCCTACGGGTACGAGCAGTACTTC
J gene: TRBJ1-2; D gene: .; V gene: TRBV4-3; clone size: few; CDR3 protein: CASSQGGGRNNYGYTF; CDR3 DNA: TGCGCCAGCAGCCAAGGGGGGGGCAGGAATAACTATGGCTACACCTTC
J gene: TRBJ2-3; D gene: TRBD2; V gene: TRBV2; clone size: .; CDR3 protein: CASTGTSGSFF; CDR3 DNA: TGTGCCAGCACCGGGACTAGCGGGTCCTTTTTT
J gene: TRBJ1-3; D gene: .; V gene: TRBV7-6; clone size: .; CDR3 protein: CASSNRDRRSGNTIYF; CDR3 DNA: TGTGCCAGCAGCAATCGTGACAGACGTTCTGGAAACACCATATATTTT
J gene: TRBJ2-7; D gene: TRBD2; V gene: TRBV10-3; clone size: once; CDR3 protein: CATREGPSYEQYF; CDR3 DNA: TGTGCCACGCGGGAGGGGCCATCCTACGAGCAGTACTTC
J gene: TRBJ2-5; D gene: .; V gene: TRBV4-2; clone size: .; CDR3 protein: CASSQVQVQETQYF; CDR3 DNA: TGTGCCAGCAGCCAAGTCCAGGTCCAAGAGACCCAGTACTTC
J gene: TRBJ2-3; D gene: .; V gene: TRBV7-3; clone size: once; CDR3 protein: CASSSGITDTQYF; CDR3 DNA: TGTGCCAGCAGCTCCGGGATCACAGATACGCAGTATTTT
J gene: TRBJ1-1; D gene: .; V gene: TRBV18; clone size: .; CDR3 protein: CASSPTHMNTEAFF; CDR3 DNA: TGTGCCAGCTCTCCGACACACATGAACACTGAAGCTTTCTTT
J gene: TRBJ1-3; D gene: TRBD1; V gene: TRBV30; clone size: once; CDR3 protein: CAWSWDSPFSGNTIYF; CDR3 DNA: TGTGCCTGGAGTTGGGACAGCCCCTTCTCTGGAAACACCATATATTTT
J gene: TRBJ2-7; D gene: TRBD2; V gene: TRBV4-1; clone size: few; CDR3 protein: CASSHQGLAEGAANEQYF; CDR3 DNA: TGCGCCAGCAGCCACCAAGGACTAGCGGAGGGTGCCGCGAACGAGCAGTACTTC